This TCR beta chain was sequenced for a study of CD8+ T cells in alopecia areata. Following extraction, RNA underwent reverse transcription to cDNA, which served as the sequencing template. Clones were sequenced by immunoSEQ multiplex PCR, and TCRdb holds only the in-frame ones, with some missing. The sample holds hundreds of thousands of clones; 60% are singletons and the top ten take about 0.88%. The treatment is: oral pan-JAK inhibitor, 5-10 mg twice daily. The germline CDR1 and CDR2 sequences are SNHLY and FYNNEI. This CDR3 has 12 residues. V was clipped by 10 bases and J by 3 bases; unmatched bases: 6.

This receptor was obtained from a human donor with alopecia areata. The sequencing here drew on CD4+ T cells sorted from blood, taken at week 52, from a patient treated with tofacitinib. The chain employs TRBV2 and TRBJ2-7; 7 bases map to TRBD1. The CDR3 nucleotides are TGTGCCACCGGGACAGTGGTCTACGAGCAGTACTTC. Its translation: CATGTVVYEQYF.